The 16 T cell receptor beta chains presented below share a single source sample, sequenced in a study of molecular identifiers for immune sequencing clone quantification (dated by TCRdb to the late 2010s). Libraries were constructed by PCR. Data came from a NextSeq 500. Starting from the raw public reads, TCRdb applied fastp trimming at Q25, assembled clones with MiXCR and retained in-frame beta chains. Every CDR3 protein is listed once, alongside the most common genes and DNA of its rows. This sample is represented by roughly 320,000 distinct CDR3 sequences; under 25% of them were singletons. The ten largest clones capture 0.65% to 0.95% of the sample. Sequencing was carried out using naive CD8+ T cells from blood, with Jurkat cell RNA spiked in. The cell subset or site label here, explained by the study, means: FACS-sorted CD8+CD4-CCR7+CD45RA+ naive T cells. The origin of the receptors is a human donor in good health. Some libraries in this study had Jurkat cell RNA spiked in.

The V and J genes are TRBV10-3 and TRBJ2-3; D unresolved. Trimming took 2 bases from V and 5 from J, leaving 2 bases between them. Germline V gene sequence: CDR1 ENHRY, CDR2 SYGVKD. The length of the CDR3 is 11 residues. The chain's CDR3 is CAISEGDTQYF. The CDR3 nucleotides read TGTGCCATCAGTGAGGGAGATACGCAGTATTTT.

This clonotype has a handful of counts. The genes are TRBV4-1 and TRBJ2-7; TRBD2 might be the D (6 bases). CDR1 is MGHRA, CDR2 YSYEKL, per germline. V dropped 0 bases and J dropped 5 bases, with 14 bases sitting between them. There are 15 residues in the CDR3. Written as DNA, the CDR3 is TGCGCCAGCAGCCAAGATCTACCCCCGGGGGACGAGCAGTACTTC. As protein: CASSQDLPPGDEQYF.

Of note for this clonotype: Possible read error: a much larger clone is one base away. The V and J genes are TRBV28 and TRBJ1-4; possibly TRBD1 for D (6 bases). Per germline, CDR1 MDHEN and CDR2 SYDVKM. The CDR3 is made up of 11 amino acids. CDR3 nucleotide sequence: TGTGCCAGCATTTTAAACAGGGTATTGTTTTTT. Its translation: CASILNRVLFF.

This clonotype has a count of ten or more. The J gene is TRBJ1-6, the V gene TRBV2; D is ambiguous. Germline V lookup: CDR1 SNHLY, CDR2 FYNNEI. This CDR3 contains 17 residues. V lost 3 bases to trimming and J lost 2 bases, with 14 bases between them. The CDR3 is CASSDGEGSAYNSPLHF. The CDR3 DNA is TGTGCCAGCAGTGACGGGGAGGGCAGCGCCTATAATTCACCCCTCCACTTT.

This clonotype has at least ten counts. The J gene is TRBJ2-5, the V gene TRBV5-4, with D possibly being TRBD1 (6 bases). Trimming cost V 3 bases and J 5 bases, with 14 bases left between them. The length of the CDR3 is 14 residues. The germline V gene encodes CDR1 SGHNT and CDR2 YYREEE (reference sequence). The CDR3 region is CASSSNRVGETQYF. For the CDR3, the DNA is TGTGCCAGCAGCTCGAACAGGGTTGGGGAGACCCAGTACTTC.

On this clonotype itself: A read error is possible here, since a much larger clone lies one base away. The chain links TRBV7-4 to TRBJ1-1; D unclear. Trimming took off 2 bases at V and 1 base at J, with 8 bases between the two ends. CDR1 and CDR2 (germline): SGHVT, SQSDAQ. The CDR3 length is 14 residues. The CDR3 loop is CASSLFDANTEAFF. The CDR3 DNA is TGTGCCAGCAGCTTATTCGACGCGAACACTGAAGCTTTCTTT. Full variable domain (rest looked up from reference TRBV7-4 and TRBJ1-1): GAGVSQSPRYKVAKRGRDVALRCDSISGHVTLYWYRQTLGQGSEVLTYSQSDAQRDKSGRPSGRFSAERPERSVSTLKIQRTEQGDSAVYLCASSLFDANTEAFFGQGTRLTVV.

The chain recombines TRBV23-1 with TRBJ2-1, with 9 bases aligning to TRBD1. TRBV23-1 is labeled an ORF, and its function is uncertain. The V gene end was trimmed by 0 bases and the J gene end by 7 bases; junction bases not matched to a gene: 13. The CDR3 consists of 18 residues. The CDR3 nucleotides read TGCGCCAGCAGTCAATCTGGGGGGGGACAGGGAATGGGAAATGAGCAGTTCTTC. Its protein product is CASSQSGGGQGMGNEQFF.

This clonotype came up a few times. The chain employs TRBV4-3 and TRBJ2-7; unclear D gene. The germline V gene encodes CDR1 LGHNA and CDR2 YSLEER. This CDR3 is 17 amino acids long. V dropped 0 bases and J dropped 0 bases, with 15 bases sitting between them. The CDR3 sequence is CASSQDPYGVSSYEQYF. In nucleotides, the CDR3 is TGCGCCAGCAGCCAAGATCCCTATGGGGTTAGCTCCTACGAGCAGTACTTC.

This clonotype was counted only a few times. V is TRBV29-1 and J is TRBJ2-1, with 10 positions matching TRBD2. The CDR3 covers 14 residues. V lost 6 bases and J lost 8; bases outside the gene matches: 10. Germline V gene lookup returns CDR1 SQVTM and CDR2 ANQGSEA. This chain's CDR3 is CSVEPRLAGDEQFF. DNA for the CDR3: TGCAGCGTCGAGCCGAGGCTAGCGGGAGATGAGCAGTTCTTC.

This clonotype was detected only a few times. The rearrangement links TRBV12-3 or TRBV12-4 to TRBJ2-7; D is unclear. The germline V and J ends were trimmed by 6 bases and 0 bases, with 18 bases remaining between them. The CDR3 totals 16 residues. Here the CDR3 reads CASSPQPGRYSYEQYF. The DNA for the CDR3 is TGTGCCAGCAGCCCTCAACCCGGGCGATACTCCTACGAGCAGTACTTC.

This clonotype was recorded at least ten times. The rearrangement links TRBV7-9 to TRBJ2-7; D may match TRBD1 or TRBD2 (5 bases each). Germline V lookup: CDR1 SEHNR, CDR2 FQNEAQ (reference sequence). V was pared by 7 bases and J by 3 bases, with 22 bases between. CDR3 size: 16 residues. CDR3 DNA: TGTGCCAGCACCCAAATTGGGGCCGGGAAAAACTACGAGCAGTACTTC. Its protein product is CASTQIGAGKNYEQYF.

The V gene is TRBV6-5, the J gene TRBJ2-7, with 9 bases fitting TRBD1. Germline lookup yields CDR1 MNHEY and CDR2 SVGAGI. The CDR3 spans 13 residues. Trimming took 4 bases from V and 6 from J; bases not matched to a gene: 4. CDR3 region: CASSSGTGFEQYF. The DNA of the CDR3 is TGTGCCAGCAGTTCCGGGACAGGGTTCGAGCAGTACTTC.

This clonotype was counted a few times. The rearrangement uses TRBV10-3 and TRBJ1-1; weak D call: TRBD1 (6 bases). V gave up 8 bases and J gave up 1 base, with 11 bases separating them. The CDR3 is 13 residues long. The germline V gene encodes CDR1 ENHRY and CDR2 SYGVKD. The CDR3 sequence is CAIRGGANTEAFF. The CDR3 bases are TGTGCCATCCGGGGGGGCGCGAACACTGAAGCTTTCTTT.

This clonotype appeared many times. The CDR3 DNA reads TGTGCCACCGGGTATCCCTACGAGCAGTACTTC. This codes for CATGYPYEQYF. This rearrangement joins TRBV6-2 or TRBV6-3 to TRBJ2-7, with D unresolved. Trimming cost V 10 bases and J 2 bases, with 9 bases left between them. This CDR3 spans 11 amino acids. The germline V gene encodes CDR1 MNHEY and CDR2 SVGEGT.

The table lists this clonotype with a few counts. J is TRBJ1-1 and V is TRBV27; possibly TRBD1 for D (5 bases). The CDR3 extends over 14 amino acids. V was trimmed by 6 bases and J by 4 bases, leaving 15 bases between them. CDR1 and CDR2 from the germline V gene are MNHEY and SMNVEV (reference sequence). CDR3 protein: CASRAWGEGTEAFF. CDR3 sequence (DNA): TGTGCCAGCAGAGCCTGGGGGGAGGGCACTGAAGCTTTCTTT.

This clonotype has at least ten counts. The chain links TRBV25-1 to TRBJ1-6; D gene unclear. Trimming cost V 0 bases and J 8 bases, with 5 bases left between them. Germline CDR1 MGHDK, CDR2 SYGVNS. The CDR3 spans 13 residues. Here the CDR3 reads CASSEYFDSPLHF. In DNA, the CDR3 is TGTGCCAGCAGTGAATATTTTGATTCACCCCTCCACTTT.